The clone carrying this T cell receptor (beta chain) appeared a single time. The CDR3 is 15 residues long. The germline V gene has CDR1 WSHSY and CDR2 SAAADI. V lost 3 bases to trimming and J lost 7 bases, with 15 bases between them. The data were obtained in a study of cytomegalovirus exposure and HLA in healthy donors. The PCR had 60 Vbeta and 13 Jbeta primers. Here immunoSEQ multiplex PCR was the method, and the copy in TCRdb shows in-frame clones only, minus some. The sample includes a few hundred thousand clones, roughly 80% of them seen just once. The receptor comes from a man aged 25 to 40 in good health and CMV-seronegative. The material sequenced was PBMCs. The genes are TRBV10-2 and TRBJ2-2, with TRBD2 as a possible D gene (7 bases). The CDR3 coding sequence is TGCGCCAGCAGTGACTCCGGGGGGCGTTTCGGGGAGCTGTTTTTT. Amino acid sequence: CASSDSGGRFGELFF.